This TCR beta chain was recovered during a study of shared clonotypes between healthy human individuals. Study context: Donor composition was two women and three men, aged 18 to 49. CD8 memory received one plate per donor, CD8 naive two, CD4 memory three and CD4 naive three.

Sequencing was performed with immunoSEQ multiplex PCR; in TCRdb, only in-frame clones are kept and a portion is missing. The sample contains about 600,000 clones, more than 95% of which appear only once. Each of the donors was a healthy adult who was HIV-negative and had not had a recent acute infection or vaccination. The CD4+ fraction was divided into a CD45RA+ naive subset and a CD45RA-negative memory subset. The germline V gene has CDR1 MGHDK and CDR2 SYGVNS. The CDR3 spans 16 residues. V lost 5 bases, J lost 10 bases, and 19 bases stayed unmatched. Sequencing was carried out using naive CD4+ T cells sorted from blood. Subset here: CD45RA+ positively selected. This TCR derives from a woman younger than 45 in good health. V and J are TRBV25-1 and TRBJ2-7; 8 bases map to TRBD2. Written as DNA, the CDR3 is TGTGCCAGCAGTTCCGCTGGGCGGGAGGCCCCCCCACTCCAGTACTTC. Translating gives CASSSAGREAPPLQYF.